Each of the 26 T cell receptor beta chains below was sequenced from the same sample in a study of cytomegalovirus exposure and HLA in healthy donors. Primers included in the PCR were 60 Vbeta and 13 Jbeta primers. Generated by immunoSEQ multiplex PCR, the TCRdb table keeps only in-frame clones and is missing some. Its listing shows around 33,000 clones. The sample taken for sequencing was PBMCs. The receptors come from a woman aged 40 to 50 in good health and CMV-seropositive.

About this clone itself: An end of the junction does not agree with germline; a read error may underlie this. The chain links TRBV7-7 to TRBJ2-7; tentatively, D is TRBD1 (6 bases). The CDR3 runs to 13 residues. Germline loops: CDR1 SSHAT, CDR2 FNYEAQ (reference sequence). The CDR3 DNA reads as TGTGCTAGCAGCTTAGCACAGGGTAACGAGCAGTACTTC. Translated, it gives CASSLAQGNEQYF.

V is TRBV21-1 and J is TRBJ1-5; the table gives TRBD1 as D, unverified against the DNA. TRBV21-1 is described as a pseudogene. The CDR3 extends over 15 amino acids. The CDR3 bases are TGTGCCAGCAGCCCGCAGGGGGCTAGAAATCAGCCCCAGCATTTT. This sequence encodes CASSPQGARNQPQHF.

The CDR3 sequence: CASSEGTGREKLFF. Here the CDR3 DNA reads TGTGCCAGCAGTGAAGGGACAGGGAGGGAAAAACTGTTTTTT. The chain has TRBV2 and TRBJ1-4; 8 bases fit TRBD1. Germline assignment: CDR1 SNHLY and CDR2 FYNNEI. The CDR3 runs 14 residues. V lost 1 base and J lost 8; bases outside the gene matches: 3.

The rearrangement uses TRBV2 and TRBJ1-5; unclear D gene. Trimming shortened V by 1 base and J by 0 bases, and 10 bases separated the two germline ends. The CDR3 contains 16 residues. Germline CDR1 reads SNHLY; CDR2 reads FYNNEI. The CDR3 loop reads CASSEGPLNSNQPQHF. The CDR3 DNA reads as TGTGCCAGCAGTGAAGGGCCATTGAATAGCAATCAGCCCCAGCATTTT.

V usage is TRBV30 and J usage is TRBJ1-6; no firm D call. V gave up 2 bases and J gave up 3 bases, with 8 bases separating them. The length of the CDR3 is 14 residues. Germline V CDR1 and CDR2: GTSNPN, SVGIG (reference sequence). The CDR3 spells CAWSRGSYNSPLHF. For the CDR3, the DNA is TGTGCCTGGAGTAGAGGGAGCTATAATTCACCCCTCCACTTT.

CDR3 sequence: CSASADTQYF. Written as DNA, the CDR3 is TGCAGTGCATCAGCAGATACGCAGTATTTT. The chain has TRBV20-1 and TRBJ2-3; D is unclear. Germline assignment: CDR1 DFQATT and CDR2 SNEGSKA (reference sequence). The CDR3 extends over 10 amino acids. V dropped 6 bases and J dropped 4 bases, with 5 bases sitting between them.

The chain is built from TRBV28 and TRBJ2-7; 7 bases line up with TRBD2. Germline V gene sequence: CDR1 MDHEN, CDR2 SYDVKM. The length of the CDR3 is 16 residues. V lost 3 bases to trimming and J lost 3 bases; unmatched junction nucleotides: 11. CDR3 DNA: TGTGCCAGCAGTTTTGGGGGGGGAGGGAGACTCTACGAGCAGTACTTC. Amino acid sequence: CASSFGGGGRLYEQYF.

This chain joins TRBV9 and TRBJ2-5; perhaps TRBD1 as D (5 bases). Germline V gene lookup returns CDR1 SGDLS and CDR2 YYNGEE. This CDR3 has 14 amino acids. The ends were cut back, 0 bases at V and 5 bases at J, with 11 bases in the middle. CDR3 nucleotides: TGTGCCAGCAGCGTAGGGGGCGCTTGGGAGACCCAGTACTTC. Translated, it gives CASSVGGAWETQYF.

The chain recombines TRBV5-4 with TRBJ2-7; D may be TRBD2 (5 bases). There are 17 residues in the CDR3. Trimming pared 0 bases from V and 0 bases from J, leaving 16 bases between. Germline CDR1 reads SGHNT; CDR2 reads YYREEE (reference sequence). CDR3 DNA sequence: TGTGCCAGCAGCTTGGGAATTACGGGAATCTACTCCTACGAGCAGTACTTC. It yields the protein CASSLGITGIYSYEQYF.

This chain joins TRBV2 and TRBJ1-1; possibly TRBD1 for D (6 bases). Trimming removed 6 bases from V and 2 bases from J, with 10 bases in between. Germline V gives CDR1 SNHLY, CDR2 FYNNEI. The CDR3 totals 13 residues. This CDR3 is CASSRDTNTEAFF. The DNA for the CDR3 is TGTGCCAGCAGCCGGGACACCAACACTGAAGCTTTCTTT.

The chain couples TRBV5-1 to TRBJ2-7; D is perhaps TRBD1 (6 bases). CDR3 length: 15 amino acids. Trimming shortened V by 4 bases and J by 2 bases, and 16 bases separated the two germline ends. Germline loops: CDR1 SGHRS, CDR2 YFSETQ. CDR3 amino acids: CASSIHRVGAYEQYF. The CDR3 nucleotides read TGCGCCAGCAGCATCCACAGGGTAGGGGCCTACGAGCAGTACTTC.

The chain carries TRBV6-1 and TRBJ2-7; D might be TRBD2 (6 bases). CDR1 is MNHNS, CDR2 SASEGT, per germline. There are 13 residues in the CDR3. V was pared by 4 bases and J by 7 bases, with 14 bases between. The CDR3 DNA is TGTGCCAGCAGTGGGGACTGGAATGGGGAGCAGTACTTC. Amino acid sequence: CASSGDWNGEQYF.

The V gene is TRBV30, the J gene TRBJ1-1; D is unclear. The ends were cut back, 0 bases at V and 1 base at J, with 6 bases in the middle. CDR1 and CDR2 from the germline V gene are GTSNPN and SVGIG (reference sequence). CDR3 length equals 13 residues. In nucleotides, the CDR3 is TGTGCCTGGAGTGTAGATAGGAACACTGAAGCTTTCTTT. Protein product: CAWSVDRNTEAFF.

The CDR3 loop reads CATRTENSMNTEAFF. The CDR3 DNA is TGTGCCACCAGGACAGAGAACTCCATGAACACTGAAGCTTTCTTT. The chain employs TRBV19 and TRBJ1-1; D is perhaps TRBD1 (6 bases). With 10 bases removed from V and 0 bases from J, the gap between germline ends came to 18 bases. Germline V gene sequence: CDR1 LNHDA, CDR2 SQIVND (reference sequence). The CDR3 sequence is 15 residues long.

The chain links TRBV15 to TRBJ2-1, with 9 nucleotides matching TRBD2. The CDR3 has 17 residues. CDR1 is LNHNV, CDR2 YYDKDF, per germline (reference sequence). V shed 3 bases, J shed 3 bases, and the junction held 9 bases outside the gene matches. For the CDR3, the DNA is TGTGCCACCAGCAGCCGCCCTAGCGGGAAGTTCTACAATGAGCAGTTCTTC. This encodes CATSSRPSGKFYNEQFF.

The genes are TRBV5-6 and TRBJ1-1; D gene ambiguous. The CDR3 covers 13 residues. Trimming took 6 bases from V and 2 from J, leaving 11 bases between them. The V gene's germline CDR1 is SGHDT and CDR2 YYEEEE. CDR3 protein: CASNAYINTEAFF. CDR3 nucleotide sequence: TGTGCCAGCAACGCTTACATCAACACTGAAGCTTTCTTT.

The chain employs TRBV18 and TRBJ2-2; 8 nucleotides align to TRBD1. The CDR3 is 15 amino acids. CDR1 KGHSH and CDR2 LQKENI come from the germline V gene. Trimming took 3 bases from V and 7 from J; bases not matched to a gene: 7. CDR3 nucleotides: TGTGCCAGCTCACCGGACAGGGCTCGCGGCGGGGAGCTGTTTTTT. The encoded protein is CASSPDRARGGELFF.

The V and J genes are TRBV30 and TRBJ2-2; possibly TRBD2 for D (5 bases). Trimming shortened V by 4 bases and J by 8 bases, and 11 bases separated the two germline ends. This CDR3 comprises 12 residues. Germline lookup yields CDR1 GTSNPN and CDR2 SVGIG (reference sequence). The CDR3 sequence: CAWTPWEGELFF. DNA for the CDR3: TGTGCCTGGACTCCGTGGGAGGGGGAGCTGTTTTTT.

The gene calls are TRBV7-2 and TRBJ2-7, with TRBD2 matching 8 bases. CDR3 length: 15 amino acids. V trimming: 5 bases; J trimming: 3 bases; junction bases outside the gene matches: 9. In germline, CDR1 is SGHTA, CDR2 FQGNSA. In nucleotides, the CDR3 is TGTGCCAGCAGCCCACGGACTAGCTGGAGCTACGAGCAGTACTTC. Its protein is CASSPRTSWSYEQYF.

The chain uses TRBV5-6 and TRBJ2-1; 9 nucleotides agree with TRBD2. Germline loops: CDR1 SGHDT, CDR2 YYEEEE. The ends lost 2 bases at V and 10 bases at J; junction bases unmatched: 13. The CDR3 is 16 amino acids. The DNA for the CDR3 is TGTGCCAGCAGCTTATTCGGCGGGAGGGCCGGGGGGGAGCAGTTCTTC. Amino acid sequence: CASSLFGGRAGGEQFF.

The rearrangement uses TRBV25-1 and TRBJ2-7; 13 positions match TRBD2. The germline gives CDR1 MGHDK, CDR2 SYGVNS. V was clipped by 3 bases and J by 6 bases; unmatched bases: 8. This CDR3 has 16 residues. The CDR3 sequence is CASSDPGLAGAGEQYF. CDR3 coding DNA: TGTGCCAGCAGTGACCCCGGACTAGCGGGAGCGGGCGAGCAGTACTTC.

The J gene is TRBJ2-3, the V gene TRBV4-2, with 10 bases matching TRBD2. Germline assignment: CDR1 LGHNA and CDR2 YNFKEQ. The CDR3 loop spans 15 amino acids. The J segment lost 1 base and the V segment lost 4 bases, leaving 2 bases of the junction unmatched. In DNA form, the CDR3 reads TGTGCCAGCAGCCTAGGACTAGCGGGCACAGATACGCAGTATTTT. Amino acid sequence: CASSLGLAGTDTQYF.

This chain links TRBV30 with TRBJ1-2; 7 nucleotides agree with TRBD1. The junction had 7 bases not matched to a gene; V was cut back by 4 bases and J by 8 bases. The germline V gene has CDR1 GTSNPN and CDR2 SVGIG (reference sequence). The CDR3 extends over 12 amino acids. CDR3 in DNA: TGTGCCTGGAACCGGGACAGCGAGGGCTACACCTTC. Translating gives CAWNRDSEGYTF.

The rearrangement uses TRBV30 and TRBJ2-5; possible D gene TRBD1, 5 bases. The J call may be mistaken, given a closer DNA end match to TRBJ2-7. This CDR3 spans 13 amino acids. Germline assignment: CDR1 GTSNPN and CDR2 SVGIG (reference sequence). The chain's CDR3 is CAWSYRQRSEQYF. DNA of the CDR3: TGTGCCTGGAGTTACAGGCAGAGATCCGAGCAGTACTTC.

The chain uses TRBV9 and TRBJ2-7, with TRBD2 matching over 10 bases. Germline CDR1 SGDLS, CDR2 YYNGEE. CDR3 length: 15 residues. V shed 4 bases, J shed 5 bases, and the junction held 9 bases outside the gene matches. In DNA form, the CDR3 reads TGTGCCAGCAGCATGCGACTAGCGGGCGTAGACGAGCAGTACTTC. Its protein product is CASSMRLAGVDEQYF. Based on the CDR3 plus reference TRBV9 and TRBJ2-7, the full variable domain is DSGVTQTPKHLITATGQRVTLRCSPRSGDLSVYWYQQSLDQGLQFLIQYYNGEERAKGNILERFSAQQFPDLHSELNLSSLELGDSALYFCASSMRLAGVDEQYFGPGTRLTVT.

The gene calls are TRBV10-2 and TRBJ1-1; 9 bases fit TRBD1. The germline V gene has CDR1 WSHSY and CDR2 SAAADI. The CDR3 has 14 residues. V lost 6 bases and J lost 5; bases outside the gene matches: 7. This chain's CDR3 is CASRNRDRATEAFF. The CDR3, as DNA: TGCGCCAGCAGAAACCGGGACAGGGCGACTGAAGCTTTCTTT.